This TCR beta chain was observed in a study of T cell responses to AZD1222 COVID-19 vaccine (dated by TCRdb to the early 2020s). At the level of the whole study: AZD1222 recipients given second doses at about 4 weeks or at about 12 weeks were pooled, since spike-specific TCR depth and breadth were not found to differ between the two schedules. A total of roughly 240 trial participants underwent TCR sequencing, of whom 200 to 220 received two doses of AZD1222 and about 25 received two doses of the MenACWY control vaccine. Trial participants were enrolled into age subgroups of 18-55, 56-69 and 70-plus years, which contained around 150, 28 and 57 TCR-sequenced participants, respectively.

The CDR3 regions of human TCRbeta chains were subjected to immunosequencing. Under the source paper's analysis protocol: Repertoire TCRs were checked for matches against a reference library of SARS-CoV-2-specific TCRs that had been generated using the MIRA antigen-specificity platform. Breadth meant the fraction of unique TCRs that were SARS-CoV-2-associated, whereas depth meant the fraction of total T cells that were SARS-CoV-2-associated. Using the MIRA data, every spike-specific TCR was mapped to the spike region that the TCR reacted to and assigned to either a CD4 or a CD8 class. Log10-transformed breadth and depth values were compared by one-way ANOVA with Sidak's multiple comparisons tests. Drawn from immuneACCESS, this table holds only the in-frame rearrangements with V and J called that TCRdb kept. Clones are partly lost; checked studies trace under half to an unresolved V gene and leave the rest unexplained. V, J and clone size reflect that table, while D and trimming were determined from the DNA. For this sample there are 55,000 to 70,000 clones; about nine tenths appear just once. The ten top clones hold 7.5% to 9% of the sample.

In the case of this clone: It has no known antigen specificity. No much larger clone is present one base from it, and per-base qualities are unavailable.

The label giving this sample's time point can be read as: baseline before first vaccination. The vaccinee samples were drawn from two UK trials, COV001 and COV002, one of which was a single-blind randomized controlled phase 2/3 trial testing AZD1222 (ChAdOx1 nCoV-19) in healthy adults. For TCRbeta chain sequencing, PBMC samples from trial participants were taken at day 0 and at day 28 after the second dose. Study-wide findings and limitations: Participants were mostly white British and included more females than males, and it was suggested by the authors that clonal diversity may have been underestimated. Vaccine-associated CD4 TCRs spanned the whole spike protein, with dominant responses in regions 160-218 and 743-854. Reportedly, close to half of the unique spike-specific TCRs recognized epitopes lying outside the regions that are mutated in the B.1.351 and B.1.1.7 variants. Because no day 14 peak-response samples were available, the repertoires could be characterized only after the peak T cell response. Conclusions about previously exposed vaccinees are limited because only six or seven AZD1222 recipients were SARS-CoV-2 seropositive at baseline. In the small 56-69-year group, the increase in depth fell short of significance, most likely because of low power. After two AZD1222 doses, both the breadth and the depth of spike-specific TCRs were significantly higher than at day 0 and than in MenACWY recipients.

According to the germline V gene (reference sequence), CDR1 reads MNHEY and CDR2 reads SMNVEV. V loses 7 bases at its end and J loses 4 bases; junction bases beyond the gene matches: 13. The CDR3 numbers 15 residues from cysteine through phenylalanine. The read is trimmed to its CDR3 DNA, 45 bases read in frame from base 1. The sample was peripheral blood, taken on day 0 of AZD1222 vaccination. The chain links TRBV27 with TRBJ2-7, with 7 bases in between that match TRBD1. This sequence originates from an adult in good health. This receptor carries the CDR3 CASKMGRDSSYEQYF. The DNA sequence follows: TGTGCCAGCAAAATGGGACGGGACAGTTCTTACGAGCAGTACTTC.